This entry features one T cell receptor (beta chain) sequence. This record belongs to a study of T cell responses to AZD1222 COVID-19 vaccine. Germline V CDR1 and CDR2: SNHLY, FYNNEI. The junction had 12 bases not matched to a gene; V was cut back by 3 bases and J by 6 bases. CDR3 length: 17 residues. Using immunoSEQ multiplex PCR, the repertoire was profiled, and TCRdb retains in-frame clones only, with some absent. The sample holds 130,000 to 150,000 clones, about 91% seen once. The source of this sequence is an adult in good health. Here the sequenced sample was peripheral blood, taken on day 0 of AZD1222 vaccination. The V and J genes are TRBV2 and TRBJ2-3; 10 bases are a match to TRBD2. CDR3 in amino acids: CASSEVRLAGVGDTQYF. CDR3 DNA sequence: TGTGCCAGCAGTGAGGTACGGCTAGCGGGAGTCGGGGATACGCAGTATTTT. The variable domain in full, completed from reference TRBV2 and TRBJ2-3, reads EPEVTQTPSHQVTQMGQEVILRCVPISNHLYFYWYRQILGQKVEFLVSFYNNEISEKSEIFDDQFSVERPDGSNFTLKIRSTKLEDSAMYFCASSEVRLAGVGDTQYFGPGTRLTVL.